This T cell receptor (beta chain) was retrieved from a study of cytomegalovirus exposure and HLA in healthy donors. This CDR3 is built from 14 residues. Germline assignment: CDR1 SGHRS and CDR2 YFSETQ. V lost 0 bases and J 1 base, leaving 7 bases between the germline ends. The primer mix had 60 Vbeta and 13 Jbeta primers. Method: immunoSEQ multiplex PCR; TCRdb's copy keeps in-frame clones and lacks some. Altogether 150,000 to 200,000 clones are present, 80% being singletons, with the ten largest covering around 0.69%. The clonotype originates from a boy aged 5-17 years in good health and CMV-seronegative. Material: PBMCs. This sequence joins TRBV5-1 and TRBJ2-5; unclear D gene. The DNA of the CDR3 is TGCGCCAGCAGCTTGGGCCAGTTCCAAGAGACCCAGTACTTC. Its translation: CASSLGQFQETQYF.